The TCR beta chain described here comes from a study of T cell repertoires in cytomegalovirus infection. In the study overall: Both recently identified HLA-C-restricted and well-studied HLA-B-restricted CMV epitopes were used in the study. TCR beta signatures that were public indicated CMV infection and matching HLA type.

Notes on this clonotype: Its antigen is unknown.

TCRdb fed the reads into MiXCR, producing one record per CDR3 protein. The data contain about 570,000 distinct CDR3 sequences, around two fifths of them singletons. CDR1 and CDR2 from the germline V gene are MDHEN and SYDVKM. This CDR3 region has 17 residues. Trimming cost V 3 bases and J 4 bases; bases outside gene matches: 10. The starting material was cultured PBMCs, obtained from culture after CMV antigen stimulation. This clonotype was sampled from a human donor in good health (CMV status not recorded). Some clones in this sample may be carry-over from other donors' samples. V is TRBV28 and J is TRBJ2-3; TRBD1 matches 10 bases. The CDR3 reads CASSFPPGTGVADTQYF. DNA for the CDR3: TGTGCCAGCAGTTTCCCCCCCGGGACAGGGGTGGCAGATACGCAGTATTTT.